This T cell receptor (beta chain) was captured by sequencing in a study of T-cell memory formation after mild COVID-19. Study information: TCR clusters were largely donor specific. The study, taken as a whole, reports: In pre-infection memory, a portion of responding clones appeared, which suggested that cross-reactive memory joined.

There are a few counts of this clonotype. Antigen unknown. CDR3 size: 16 residues. V lost 1 base and J lost 0, with 11 bases in between. Germline V gene data show CDR1 as SGHRS and CDR2 as YFSETQ. From 5'RACE with constant-segment primers came TCR alpha and TCR beta cDNA libraries that carried sample barcodes and UMIs. A single record per CDR3 protein comes from TCRdb applying MiXCR to the 5' RACE reads. The data show around 200,000 distinct CDR3 sequences, about 9.2% seen once. Material: PBMCs or a T cell subset sorted from them (not recorded which). This sequence was found in a man younger than 35 who had mild COVID-19 (a few samples of this study predate the infection). Cell type and time point are not known. V and J are TRBV5-1 and TRBJ1-5; D is unclear. The CDR3 protein is CASSLIPGVSNQPQHF. Here the CDR3 DNA reads TGCGCCAGCAGCTTGATCCCCGGAGTTAGCAATCAGCCCCAGCATTTT.